These 18 T cell receptor beta chains share one sample of origin, sequenced in a study of control samples from healthy donors and cancer patients. Clones were sequenced by immunoSEQ multiplex PCR, and TCRdb holds only the in-frame ones, with some missing. This sample yields fewer than 200,000 clones, of which 90% to 95% are seen a single time; about 1.5% belongs to the top ten. Sequencing was done on a sample of blood. These receptors came from a man younger than 35 in good health.

This chain connects TRBV21-1 to TRBJ1-6. TRBV21-1 is noted as a pseudogene. There are 14 residues in the CDR3. This CDR3 reads CASSKGDLLSPLHF. The CDR3 DNA reads as TGTGCCAGCAGCAAAGGTGACCTCTTGTCACCCCTCCACTTT.

The V call is TRBV18, the J call TRBJ2-3, with D perhaps matching TRBD1 (5 bases). Germline V gene sequence: CDR1 KGHSH, CDR2 LQKENI. The ends were cut back, 1 base at V and 2 bases at J, with 10 bases in the middle. This CDR3 comprises 15 residues. CDR3 amino acids: CASSPQTVNTDTQYF. The CDR3 DNA sequence: TGTGCCAGCTCACCACAGACAGTAAACACAGATACGCAGTATTTT.

The gene calls are TRBV27 and TRBJ2-3, with D perhaps matching TRBD1 (5 bases). The V gene's germline CDR1 is MNHEY and CDR2 SMNVEV (reference sequence). V was pared by 7 bases and J by 0 bases, with 8 bases between. The CDR3 is 13 amino acids. The CDR3, as DNA: TGTGCCAGCAAAAGGGGCAGCACAGATACGCAGTATTTT. This sequence encodes CASKRGSTDTQYF.

V and J are TRBV5-1 and TRBJ1-2; 7 positions match TRBD1. CDR3 length: 15 amino acids. The V gene end was trimmed by 0 bases and the J gene end by 1 base; junction bases not matched to a gene: 3. Germline V gives CDR1 SGHRS, CDR2 YFSETQ. The CDR3 nucleotides read TGCGCCAGCAGCTTGGCACAGGGGATTAACTATGGCTACACCTTC. Amino acids: CASSLAQGINYGYTF. The entire variable domain, with the rest obtained from reference TRBV5-1 and TRBJ1-2, is as follows: KAGVTQTPRYLIKTRGQQVTLSCSPISGHRSVSWYQQTPGQGLQFLFEYFSETQRNKGNFPGRFSGRQFSNSRSEMNVSTLELGDSALYLCASSLAQGINYGYTFGSGTRLTVV.

CDR3 nucleotides: TGCAGCGTTGTCGGGCGGGACATAGCAAGAGATACGCAGTATTTT. Amino acids: CSVVGRDIARDTQYF. The chain employs TRBV29-1 and TRBJ2-3; D is perhaps TRBD1 or TRBD2 (6 bases each). The CDR3 runs to 15 residues. The germline CDR1 and CDR2 sequences are SQVTM and ANQGSEA. V was cut by 4 bases and J by 5 bases, with 19 bases left in between.

The chain is built from TRBV5-1 and TRBJ1-2, with 11 bases identical to TRBD1. The CDR3 has 14 residues. Germline V lookup: CDR1 SGHRS, CDR2 YFSETQ. Germline trimming cut 4 bases from V and 4 bases from J; bases unmatched to any gene: 3. The CDR3 DNA reads TGCGCCAGCAGCCCTGGGACAGGGGGCTATGGCTACACCTTC. It encodes CASSPGTGGYGYTF.

The rearrangement links TRBV7-2 to TRBJ2-7, with TRBD1 identical over 8 bases. With V trimmed by 4 bases and J by 7 bases, 12 bases remained unmatched. There are 15 residues in the CDR3. CDR1 and CDR2 from the germline V gene are SGHTA and FQGNSA. The CDR3 region is CASSWGQATAGEQYF. The CDR3 nucleotides are TGTGCCAGCAGCTGGGGACAGGCGACCGCGGGAGAGCAGTACTTC.

The sample holds one count of this clone. This chain joins TRBV30 and TRBJ1-2; maybe TRBD1 (6 bases). V was shortened by 5 bases and J by 2 bases, with 15 bases between the two germline ends. CDR3 length: 14 amino acids. The germline gives CDR1 GTSNPN, CDR2 SVGIG (reference sequence). DNA for the CDR3: TGTGCCTGGGGGACAAGAGCCCCCAACTATGGCTACACCTTC. Protein: CAWGTRAPNYGYTF. The variable domain in full, completed from reference TRBV30 and TRBJ1-2, reads SQTIHQWPATLVQPVGSPLSLECTVEGTSNPNLYWYRQAAGRGLQLLFYSVGIGQISSEVPQNLSASRPQDRQFILSSKKLLLSDSGFYLCAWGTRAPNYGYTFGSGTRLTVV.

The chain employs TRBV28 and TRBJ1-4; D is unresolved. This CDR3 spans 14 amino acids. The V and J ends lost 5 bases and 3 bases respectively, with 10 bases between them. Germline V gives CDR1 MDHEN, CDR2 SYDVKM. Here the CDR3 DNA reads TGTGCCAGCAGTCTAGGAGGCTCTAATGAAAAACTGTTTTTT. This encodes CASSLGGSNEKLFF. Variable domain in full (rest from reference TRBV28 and TRBJ1-4): DVKVTQSSRYLVKRTGEKVFLECVQDMDHENMFWYRQDPGLGLRLIYFSYDVKMKEKGDIPEGYSVSREKKERFSLILESASTNQTSMYLCASSLGGSNEKLFFGSGTQLSVL.

V gene TRBV5-1 combines with J gene TRBJ1-2; possible D gene TRBD1, 5 bases. V lost 0 bases, J lost 6 bases, and 12 bases lay in between. The germline V gene encodes CDR1 SGHRS and CDR2 YFSETQ. The CDR3 consists of 14 residues. The DNA for the CDR3 is TGCGCCAGCAGCTTGGACCCCAGGGAGGATGGCTACACCTTC. Translation gives CASSLDPREDGYTF.

This clone was observed once. The chain is built from TRBV6-6 and TRBJ2-3; D is unclear. In germline, CDR1 is MNHNY, CDR2 SVGAGI (reference sequence). V was clipped by 1 base and J by 3 bases, with 8 bases between them. This CDR3 contains 14 residues. The CDR3 region has the DNA TGTGCCAGCAGTTACTTCGACCGAACAGATACGCAGTATTTT. Translated, it gives CASSYFDRTDTQYF.

The rearrangement links TRBV24-1 to TRBJ1-2, with 8 bases lining up with TRBD1. Germline V gene sequence: CDR1 KGHDR, CDR2 SFDVKD. The CDR3 length is 15 residues. Trimming cost V 2 bases and J 8 bases; bases outside gene matches: 9. CDR3 coding DNA: TGTGCCACCAGTGATTCAAACAGGGGGGTACGCGGCTACACCTTC. Its translation is CATSDSNRGVRGYTF.

The chain joins TRBV7-2 to TRBJ2-7; TRBD1 aligns across 7 bases. Germline V gives CDR1 SGHTA, CDR2 FQGNSA. The CDR3 extends over 15 amino acids. V shed 2 bases and J 6 bases; nucleotides not matched to a gene: 10. This CDR3 reads CASSLRQGGAGEQYF. CDR3 in DNA: TGTGCCAGCAGCTTAAGACAAGGGGGCGCGGGCGAGCAGTACTTC.

This chain links TRBV6-5 with TRBJ2-7, with 8 bases aligning to TRBD2. There are 13 residues in the CDR3. Germline V gives CDR1 MNHEY, CDR2 SVGAGI. Trimming at V came to 7 bases and at J to 2 bases, leaving 4 bases not matched to a gene. The CDR3 region has the DNA TGTGCCAGCATCGGGGGGGCCCCCTACGAGCAGTACTTC. As protein: CASIGGAPYEQYF.

The rearrangement uses TRBV18 and TRBJ2-7, with D tentatively TRBD1 (5 bases). The V end was cut by 6 bases, the J end by 2 bases, with 17 bases between. The CDR3 extends over 15 amino acids. CDR1 and CDR2 from the germline V gene are KGHSH and LQKENI. The CDR3 sequence: CASSADQGPPYEQYF. CDR3 DNA: TGTGCCAGCTCCGCAGACCAGGGTCCTCCCTACGAGCAGTACTTC.

The rearrangement links TRBV7-8 to TRBJ1-6; D is perhaps TRBD1 (6 bases). The CDR3 totals 15 residues. The V gene's germline CDR1 is SGHVS and CDR2 FQNEAQ. The V end was cut by 2 bases, the J end by 6 bases, with 11 bases between. The chain's CDR3 is CASSLRDTINSPLHF. DNA for the CDR3: TGTGCCAGCAGCTTACGGGACACCATTAATTCACCCCTCCACTTT.

The chain has TRBV5-4 and TRBJ1-1, with 9 nucleotides matching TRBD1. Germline V gene sequence: CDR1 SGHNT, CDR2 YYREEE (reference sequence). After removal of 5 bases from V and 1 base from J, the junction contained 6 bases not matched to a gene. The CDR3 sequence is 15 residues long. The chain's CDR3 is CASSGTGPKNTEAFF. The CDR3, as DNA: TGTGCCAGCAGTGGGACAGGGCCCAAGAACACTGAAGCTTTCTTT.

This chain joins TRBV14 and TRBJ2-7; D unresolved. V was trimmed by 4 bases and J by 2 bases, leaving 15 bases between them. Germline V CDR1 and CDR2: SGHDN, FVKESK. There are 15 residues in the CDR3. This CDR3 reads CASSPGPGGPYEQYF. In DNA form, the CDR3 reads TGTGCCAGCAGCCCCGGGCCGGGTGGCCCCTACGAGCAGTACTTC.